This is a list of T cell receptor beta chains from one sample in a study of T-cell reconstitution after alpha-beta-depleted transplantation in children. TCRdb re-analysed the PCR reads in MiXCR, keeping a single row per CDR3 protein. The sample includes about 360,000 distinct CDR3 sequences, about an eighth of them seen just once. This specimen was PBMCs, taken from the stem cell graft. The receptors shown here come from a human donor who donated a stem cell graft to a child with Fanconi anemia. Both conserved end residues are part of each CDR3. Fields, in order: V gene, D gene, J gene, clone size, CDR3 DNA, CDR3 protein. The D gene is left open where the match is weak. Not all rows give a size; the values are once, few, many and, for expanded clones, a class.

V gene: TRBV20-1; D gene: TRBD2; J gene: TRBJ2-3; clone size: few; CDR3 DNA: TGCAGTGCTATCGCGGGGGGGCGGGGAGATACGCAGTATTTT; CDR3 protein: CSAIAGGRGDTQYF
V gene: TRBV5-1; D gene: NA; J gene: TRBJ2-7; clone size: NA; CDR3 DNA: TGCGCCAGCAGCTTGGAGAGTTGGTCCTACGAGCAGTACTTC; CDR3 protein: CASSLESWSYEQYF
V gene: TRBV11-2; D gene: NA; J gene: TRBJ1-6; clone size: NA; CDR3 DNA: TGTGCCAGCAGCACTCGGGGATCACCCCTCCACTTT; CDR3 protein: CASSTRGSPLHF
V gene: TRBV5-1; D gene: NA; J gene: TRBJ2-1; clone size: few; CDR3 DNA: TGCGCCAGCAGCCAGCAGGGAGGATACAATGAGCAGTTCTTC; CDR3 protein: CASSQQGGYNEQFF
V gene: TRBV11-2; D gene: NA; J gene: TRBJ2-1; clone size: NA; CDR3 DNA: TGTGCCAGCAGCTTAGAAAGGGCTAATGAGCAGTTCTTC; CDR3 protein: CASSLERANEQFF
V gene: TRBV9; D gene: TRBD2; J gene: TRBJ2-1; clone size: few; CDR3 DNA: TGTGCCAGCGGGGAGGGGTCCGGCAATGAGCAGTTCTTC; CDR3 protein: CASGEGSGNEQFF
V gene: TRBV4-3; D gene: NA; J gene: TRBJ2-5; clone size: many; CDR3 DNA: TGCGCCAGCAGCCAAGATTGGGAGGAGACCCAGTACTTC; CDR3 protein: CASSQDWEETQYF
V gene: TRBV6-1; D gene: NA; J gene: TRBJ1-2; clone size: once; CDR3 DNA: TGTGCCAGCAGTGAAGTGGGCGACAATAACTATGGCTACACCTTC; CDR3 protein: CASSEVGDNNYGYTF
V gene: TRBV29-1; D gene: TRBD1; J gene: TRBJ2-1; clone size: NA; CDR3 DNA: TGCAGCACCCGACAGGGGAATGAGCAGTTCTTC; CDR3 protein: CSTRQGNEQFF
V gene: TRBV5-1; D gene: TRBD2; J gene: TRBJ2-4; clone size: many; CDR3 DNA: TGCGCCAGCAGCCTTTCGGGACTAGCGGAAAACATTCAGTACTTC; CDR3 protein: CASSLSGLAENIQYF
V gene: TRBV27; D gene: TRBD1; J gene: TRBJ1-1; clone size: NA; CDR3 DNA: TGTGCCAGCAGTTTAGCGCCGGGACAGGGGGCGATTAGTACTGAAGCTTTCTTT; CDR3 protein: CASSLAPGQGAISTEAFF
V gene: TRBV6-1; D gene: NA; J gene: TRBJ2-3; clone size: NA; CDR3 DNA: TGTGCCAGCAGTGGGACCGGGTTCCCCACAGATACGCAGTATTTT; CDR3 protein: CASSGTGFPTDTQYF
V gene: TRBV6-5; D gene: TRBD1; J gene: TRBJ1-2; clone size: many; CDR3 DNA: TGTGCCAGCAGAAGGGACAGTAACTATGGCTACACCTTC; CDR3 protein: CASRRDSNYGYTF
V gene: TRBV12-3/TRBV12-4; D gene: TRBD1; J gene: TRBJ1-1; clone size: many; CDR3 DNA: TGTGCCAGCGAACCCGGGACAGCGATGAACACTGAAGCTTTCTTT; CDR3 protein: CASEPGTAMNTEAFF
V gene: TRBV25-1; D gene: NA; J gene: TRBJ1-6; clone size: NA; CDR3 DNA: TGTGCCAGCAGTGCCGCGGGGGACTCACCCCTCCACTTT; CDR3 protein: CASSAAGDSPLHF
V gene: TRBV10-3; D gene: TRBD1; J gene: TRBJ1-1; clone size: many; CDR3 DNA: TGTGCCATCAGTGAGGGTGACCGGGACAGGGACACTGAAGCTTTCTTT; CDR3 protein: CAISEGDRDRDTEAFF
V gene: TRBV29-1; D gene: NA; J gene: TRBJ1-3; clone size: many; CDR3 DNA: TGCAGCGCTTCCCAGTGGTCCTCTGGAAACACCATATATTTT; CDR3 protein: CSASQWSSGNTIYF
V gene: TRBV7-2; D gene: TRBD1; J gene: TRBJ1-5; clone size: few; CDR3 DNA: TGTGCCAGCAGCCCTACAGGGGAGGCTCAGCCCCAGCATTTT; CDR3 protein: CASSPTGEAQPQHF
V gene: TRBV5-1; D gene: NA; J gene: TRBJ2-1; clone size: many; CDR3 DNA: TGCGCCAGCAGCTGGGACGTGAGCTCCTACAATGAGCAGTTCTTC; CDR3 protein: CASSWDVSSYNEQFF
V gene: TRBV5-1; D gene: TRBD2; J gene: TRBJ2-1; clone size: NA; CDR3 DNA: TGCGCCAGCAGCTATGGACTAGCGGGTAATCTTGAGCAGTTCTTC; CDR3 protein: CASSYGLAGNLEQFF
V gene: TRBV6-4; D gene: NA; J gene: TRBJ1-2; clone size: NA; CDR3 DNA: TGTGCCAGCAGTGTTGAAGTTCCCTATGGCTACACCTTC; CDR3 protein: CASSVEVPYGYTF
V gene: TRBV6-1; D gene: NA; J gene: TRBJ2-5; clone size: NA; CDR3 DNA: TGTGCCAGCAGCCCCCTTTACCGCGAGACCCAGTACTTC; CDR3 protein: CASSPLYRETQYF
V gene: TRBV10-1; D gene: TRBD2; J gene: TRBJ2-1; clone size: NA; CDR3 DNA: TGCGCCAGCAGTGGCTCCATGACTAGCGGGTACAATGAGCAGTTCTTC; CDR3 protein: CASSGSMTSGYNEQFF
V gene: TRBV25-1; D gene: NA; J gene: TRBJ2-7; clone size: few; CDR3 DNA: TGTGCCAGCAGTGATTTCTCCCCCCGGGACGGACTCTACGAGCAGTACTTC; CDR3 protein: CASSDFSPRDGLYEQYF
V gene: TRBV7-2; D gene: NA; J gene: TRBJ2-1; clone size: many; CDR3 DNA: TGTGCCAGCAGCTCTGGGTGGGCTGGGTGGAGACGGGATGAGCAGTTCTTC; CDR3 protein: CASSSGWAGWRRDEQFF
V gene: TRBV11-1; D gene: TRBD1; J gene: TRBJ2-1; clone size: once; CDR3 DNA: TGTGCCAGCAGCTCACCAGAGGGACAGGGGTTTTTCGCCAGTTACAATGAGCAGTTCTTC; CDR3 protein: CASSSPEGQGFFASYNEQFF
V gene: TRBV5-6; D gene: TRBD2; J gene: TRBJ2-3; clone size: many; CDR3 DNA: TGTGCCAGCAGCTTCCTGTATAGCGGGCGCCGCACAGATACGCAGTATTTT; CDR3 protein: CASSFLYSGRRTDTQYF
V gene: TRBV29-1; D gene: NA; J gene: TRBJ2-3; clone size: many; CDR3 DNA: TGCAGCGTTGAAGATGGGACTTGGGATACGCAGTATTTT; CDR3 protein: CSVEDGTWDTQYF
V gene: TRBV12-3/TRBV12-4; D gene: TRBD2; J gene: TRBJ2-1; clone size: many; CDR3 DNA: TGTGCCAGCAGGGGAAGTTTAGCGGGGGGCTCCAATGAGCAGTTCTTC; CDR3 protein: CASRGSLAGGSNEQFF
V gene: TRBV24-1; D gene: NA; J gene: TRBJ2-2; clone size: many; CDR3 DNA: TGTGCCACCAGTGATTTAACTAGCTGGAGCACCGGGGAGCTGTTTTTT; CDR3 protein: CATSDLTSWSTGELFF